These 28 T cell receptor beta chains came from one sample sequenced in a study of T cells in Graves' hyperthyroidism and ophthalmopathy. Amplification of TCR beta CDR3 regions was performed using RNA transcripts as template. The HTBI primer set drove a first-round RT-PCR of the TCR CDR3. Using its own MiXCR run on the multiplex PCR reads, TCRdb lists one record per CDR3 protein. This table has about 290,000 distinct CDR3 sequences, roughly 13% appearing once. Sequencing input: blood. The source of these receptors is a woman aged 35 to 49 with Graves' hyperthyroidism.

The rearrangement joins TRBV28 to TRBJ2-1; 10 positions match TRBD1. This CDR3 is 13 amino acids long. Germline V gene lookup returns CDR1 MDHEN and CDR2 SYDVKM. The trim removed 4 bases at V and 12 bases at J, leaving 6 bases unmatched. The DNA for the CDR3 is TGTGCCAGCAGTTGGGACAGGGGAGGTTCGCAGTTCTTC. Its protein product is CASSWDRGGSQFF.

There are many counts of this clonotype. V gene TRBV3-1 combines with J gene TRBJ2-7; tentatively, D is TRBD1 or TRBD2 (5 bases each). The germline V gene encodes CDR1 LGHDT and CDR2 YNNKEL (reference sequence). The CDR3 has 13 residues. Trimming pared 6 bases from V and 3 bases from J, leaving 12 bases between. The CDR3 reads CASRQDSGYEQYF. DNA of the CDR3: TGTGCCAGCAGACAGGACTCGGGCTACGAGCAGTACTTC.

With respect to this clonotype: This may come from a read error, since a much larger clone is one base off. The chain has TRBV28 and TRBJ1-5; the D gene is possibly TRBD1 (5 bases). Germline assignment: CDR1 MDHEN and CDR2 SYDVKM. The CDR3 totals 13 residues. CDR3 residues: CAGRDGPNQPQHF. The CDR3 DNA reads TGTGCCGGCAGGGACGGTCCCAATCAGCCCCAGCATTTT.

The V and J genes are TRBV5-1 and TRBJ2-6; D is undetermined. Germline V gives CDR1 SGHRS, CDR2 YFSETQ. V dropped 4 bases and J dropped 1 base, with 9 bases sitting between them. The CDR3 totals 15 residues. CDR3: CASSPPRSGANVLTF. The CDR3 DNA follows: TGCGCCAGCAGCCCCCCTCGGTCTGGGGCCAACGTCCTGACTTTC. Full variable domain (outside the CDR3, taken from reference TRBV5-1 and TRBJ2-6): KAGVTQTPRYLIKTRGQQVTLSCSPISGHRSVSWYQQTPGQGLQFLFEYFSETQRNKGNFPGRFSGRQFSNSRSEMNVSTLELGDSALYLCASSPPRSGANVLTFGAGSRLTVL.

This clonotype has only a few counts. V usage is TRBV4-1 and J usage is TRBJ1-1, with 7 nucleotides matching TRBD1. J gave up 1 base and V 6 bases, and 8 bases lay outside the gene matches. The CDR3 is made up of 15 amino acids. The germline V gene has CDR1 MGHRA and CDR2 YSYEKL. The CDR3: CASRRQGQGNTEAFF. Written as DNA, the CDR3 is TGCGCCAGCAGACGACAGGGCCAGGGGAACACTGAAGCTTTCTTT.

The chain employs TRBV28 and TRBJ1-2, with a weak D call TRBD1 (6 bases). Germline CDR1 reads MDHEN; CDR2 reads SYDVKM. Between the trimmed V and J ends, which lost 5 bases and 8 bases, there was a span of 18 bases. CDR3 length: 14 residues. The CDR3 DNA sequence: TGTGCCAGCAGTACCTCCGGGACACGGCAGGGCTACACCTTC. It yields the protein CASSTSGTRQGYTF.

In this sample, this clonotype turned up many times. The V gene is TRBV28, the J gene TRBJ1-1; D is unclear. In germline, CDR1 is MDHEN, CDR2 SYDVKM. CDR3 length equals 15 residues. Trimming removed 3 bases from V and 2 bases from J, with 13 bases in between. CDR3 protein: CASSLNIYVNTEAFF. CDR3 bases: TGTGCCAGCAGTTTGAATATCTATGTAAACACTGAAGCTTTCTTT.

The V gene is TRBV25-1, the J gene TRBJ2-2; the D is unclear. Germline assignment: CDR1 MGHDK and CDR2 SYGVNS. The CDR3 contains 17 residues. With 0 bases removed from V and 0 bases from J, the gap between germline ends came to 11 bases. CDR3 region: CASSEYNYIANTGELFF. The DNA of the CDR3 is TGTGCCAGCAGTGAATATAATTACATAGCGAACACCGGGGAGCTGTTTTTT.

This clonotype was recorded many times. The chain has TRBV5-8 and TRBJ1-2, with 11 bases aligning to TRBD1. V lost 4 bases to trimming and J lost 3 bases; unmatched junction nucleotides: 8. This CDR3 has 16 amino acids. The germline CDR1 and CDR2 sequences are SGHTS and YDEGEE. CDR3: CASSNPRTGGDYGYTF. DNA of the CDR3: TGTGCCAGCAGCAACCCGAGGACAGGGGGCGACTATGGCTACACCTTC.

The table lists this clonotype with many counts. The V call is TRBV5-6, the J call TRBJ1-2, with D possibly TRBD1 on 5 matching bases. Germline-derived CDR1 and CDR2 are SGHDT and YYEEEE. CDR3 length: 12 amino acids. V lost 4 bases and J lost 4, with 8 bases in between. CDR3 region: CASSRDGYGYTF. CDR3 DNA sequence: TGTGCCAGCAGCCGGGACGGCTATGGCTACACCTTC.

In this sample, this clonotype turned up many times. V gene TRBV7-3 combines with J gene TRBJ2-1; D uncertain. The CDR3 length is 13 residues. CDR1 is SGHTA and CDR2 is FQGTGA in the germline V gene. V was shortened by 2 bases and J by 6 bases, with 8 bases between the two germline ends. The CDR3 sequence: CASSLASGNEQFF. The DNA for the CDR3 is TGTGCCAGCAGCTTAGCCTCAGGCAATGAGCAGTTCTTC.

Only a few counts were recorded for this clonotype. The chain uses TRBV20-1 and TRBJ2-5; 12 nucleotides align to TRBD2. Trimming took 0 bases from V and 1 from J; bases not matched to a gene: 3. The CDR3 is 16 residues long. Germline V gives CDR1 DFQATT, CDR2 SNEGSKA (reference sequence). CDR3 in amino acids: CSARDGLAGIQETQYF. The CDR3 DNA sequence: TGCAGTGCTAGAGACGGACTAGCGGGAATCCAAGAGACCCAGTACTTC.

This clonotype appeared many times. The V call is TRBV11-2, the J call TRBJ2-1, with 9 bases identical to TRBD2. The V gene's germline CDR1 is SGHAT and CDR2 FQNNGV. The CDR3 loop spans 15 amino acids. After removal of 5 bases from V and 8 bases from J, the junction contained 10 bases not matched to a gene. The CDR3 DNA reads as TGTGCCAGCAGCCCCCTAGCGGGGTTCCGATATGAGCAGTTCTTC. Protein product: CASSPLAGFRYEQFF.

The sample holds many counts of this clonotype. The chain joins TRBV20-1 to TRBJ2-1; D remains ambiguous. CDR1 and CDR2 (germline): DFQATT, SNEGSKA (reference sequence). V was pared by 6 bases and J by 2 bases, with 5 bases between. The CDR3 consists of 11 residues. The CDR3 reads CSADTYNEQFF. CDR3 nucleotides: TGCAGTGCGGATACCTACAATGAGCAGTTCTTC.

This clonotype has a count of ten or more. The chain links TRBV2 to TRBJ2-1; 7 bases map to TRBD2. The germline gives CDR1 SNHLY, CDR2 FYNNEI. The V segment lost 7 bases and the J segment 7 bases; nucleotides outside the gene matches: 13. This CDR3 contains 15 residues. The CDR3, as DNA: TGTGCCAGCAAGAAGAGCGGGGCCGCGGGGAATGAGCAGTTCTTC. Translation: CASKKSGAAGNEQFF.

This clonotype has only a few counts. The V and J genes are TRBV19 and TRBJ2-2; 7 bases align to TRBD2. V dropped 9 bases and J dropped 4; count of bases not matched to a gene: 17. This CDR3 comprises 17 residues. CDR1 and CDR2 from the germline V gene are LNHDA and SQIVND (reference sequence). The CDR3 protein is CASSKREPPWGTGELFF. DNA for the CDR3: TGTGCCAGCTCGAAGCGGGAACCACCGTGGGGCACCGGGGAGCTGTTTTTT.

This chain uses TRBV7-9 with TRBJ1-4, with D hard to call. V lost 2 bases and J 10 bases, leaving 5 bases between the germline ends. The CDR3 consists of 11 residues. The germline gives CDR1 SEHNR, CDR2 FQNEAQ (reference sequence). The CDR3 reads CASSLSGKLFF. For the CDR3, the DNA is TGTGCCAGCAGCTTAAGCGGAAAACTGTTTTTT. Complete variable domain (other parts from reference TRBV7-9 and TRBJ1-4): DTGVSQNPRHKITKRGQNVTFRCDPISEHNRLYWYRQTLGQGPEFLTYFQNEAQLEKSRLLSDRFSAERPKGSFSTLEIQRTEQGDSAMYLCASSLSGKLFFGSGTQLSVL.

The table lists this clonotype with many counts. The chain recombines TRBV7-2 with TRBJ2-7, with D tentatively TRBD2 (6 bases). Trimming left V 8 bases short and J 0 bases short, with 8 bases between. Germline CDR1 reads SGHTA; CDR2 reads FQGNSA. The CDR3 runs to 12 residues. The CDR3, as DNA: TGTGCCAGCGGCGGGAACTCCTACGAGCAGTACTTC. This sequence encodes CASGGNSYEQYF.

This clonotype has ten or more counts. The chain carries TRBV20-1 and TRBJ1-6, with 7 bases identical to TRBD1. Germline V gives CDR1 DFQATT, CDR2 SNEGSKA (reference sequence). The V gene end was trimmed by 7 bases and the J gene end by 6 bases; junction bases not matched to a gene: 6. This CDR3 is built from 13 residues. CDR3: CSVKGAINSPLHF. For the CDR3, the DNA is TGCAGTGTAAAGGGGGCCATTAATTCACCCCTCCACTTT.

In this sample, this clonotype turned up a few times. The gene calls are TRBV7-2 and TRBJ2-7; 9 nucleotides match TRBD1. This CDR3 has 16 residues. Germline V gives CDR1 SGHTA, CDR2 FQGNSA. Trimming at V came to 5 bases and at J to 2 bases, leaving 10 bases not matched to a gene. For the CDR3, the DNA is TGTGCCAGCAGCCCCTCCCGGGACAGGGCTACCTACGAGCAGTACTTC. Residues: CASSPSRDRATYEQYF.

This clonotype was seen a handful of times. The rearrangement uses TRBV3-1 and TRBJ1-2, with TRBD1 matching over 9 bases. CDR1 is LGHDT and CDR2 is YNNKEL in the germline V gene (reference sequence). The V and J ends lost 4 bases and 4 bases, in that order; junction bases with no gene match: 4. The CDR3 has 14 residues. The CDR3: CASSPVQGAYGYTF. The CDR3, as DNA: TGTGCCAGCAGCCCAGTACAGGGGGCCTATGGCTACACCTTC.

This clonotype was counted at least ten times. The CDR3 nucleotides read TGTGCCAGCAGGGTGGGGGGCGCCGGTAATTCACCCCTCCACTTT. Its translation is CASRVGGAGNSPLHF. This chain links TRBV3-1 with TRBJ1-6; possibly TRBD1 for D (6 bases). Trimming left V 6 bases short and J 6 bases short, with 15 bases between. The length of the CDR3 is 15 residues. Germline V gives CDR1 LGHDT, CDR2 YNNKEL (reference sequence).

In its sample, this clonotype was seen many times. The chain carries TRBV2 and TRBJ2-3; D may be TRBD2 (5 bases). This CDR3 contains 15 residues. Trimming shortened V by 6 bases and J by 5 bases, and 18 bases separated the two germline ends. Per the germline V gene, CDR1 is SNHLY and CDR2 is FYNNEI. The CDR3 reads CASRPGSQSGDTQYF. The CDR3 nucleotides are TGTGCCAGCAGACCGGGAAGTCAATCGGGAGATACGCAGTATTTT. Supplemented by reference TRBV2 and TRBJ2-3, the full variable domain reads EPEVTQTPSHQVTQMGQEVILRCVPISNHLYFYWYRQILGQKVEFLVSFYNNEISEKSEIFDDQFSVERPDGSNFTLKIRSTKLEDSAMYFCASRPGSQSGDTQYFGPGTRLTVL.

The sample holds a few counts of this clonotype. One end of the junction does not line up with germline, which may come from a read error. The genes are TRBV5-1 and TRBJ2-3; D call uncertain. This CDR3 contains 16 residues. Germline CDR1 SGHRS, CDR2 YFSETQ. CDR3 coding DNA: TGCGCCATCAGCAGAATAGTCCCGCGCCCCACAGATACGCAGTATTTT. It translates to CAISRIVPRPTDTQYF.

V and J are TRBV19 and TRBJ2-2; TRBD2 matches at 9 bases. The CDR3 has 13 amino acids. V gave up 7 bases and J gave up 6 bases; unmatched junction bases: 3. Germline lookup yields CDR1 LNHDA and CDR2 SQIVND (reference sequence). The CDR3 loop is CASTVAGAGELFF. The CDR3 DNA reads TGTGCCAGTACCGTAGCGGGAGCCGGGGAGCTGTTTTTT.

This clonotype was counted ten times or more. The V gene is TRBV28, the J gene TRBJ2-7; D unresolved. The germline V and J ends were trimmed by 5 bases and 4 bases, with 15 bases remaining between them. The CDR3 runs 14 residues. Germline lookup yields CDR1 MDHEN and CDR2 SYDVKM. The CDR3 DNA follows: TGTGCCAGCAGTCTCATAAAGACACAATACGAGCAGTACTTC. It specifies CASSLIKTQYEQYF.

In this sample, this clonotype turned up many times. The chain recombines TRBV5-1 with TRBJ1-2, with D unresolved. CDR1 SGHRS and CDR2 YFSETQ come from the germline V gene. Trimming left V 5 bases short and J 1 base short, with 12 bases between. The CDR3 is 14 residues long. CDR3 bases: TGCGCCAGCAGGAGGGCGGTTAATAACTATGGCTACACCTTC. It codes for CASRRAVNNYGYTF. Looking up the rest from reference TRBV5-1 and TRBJ1-2 gives the full variable domain: KAGVTQTPRYLIKTRGQQVTLSCSPISGHRSVSWYQQTPGQGLQFLFEYFSETQRNKGNFPGRFSGRQFSNSRSEMNVSTLELGDSALYLCASRRAVNNYGYTFGSGTRLTVV.

This sequence joins TRBV19 and TRBJ1-4, with TRBD1 matching 9 bases. This CDR3 spans 15 amino acids. The ends lost 4 bases at V and 8 bases at J; junction bases unmatched: 8. In germline, CDR1 is LNHDA, CDR2 SQIVND (reference sequence). CDR3 protein: CASSTGTGYQEKLFF. For the CDR3, the DNA is TGTGCCAGTAGTACCGGGACAGGGTATCAGGAAAAACTGTTTTTT.